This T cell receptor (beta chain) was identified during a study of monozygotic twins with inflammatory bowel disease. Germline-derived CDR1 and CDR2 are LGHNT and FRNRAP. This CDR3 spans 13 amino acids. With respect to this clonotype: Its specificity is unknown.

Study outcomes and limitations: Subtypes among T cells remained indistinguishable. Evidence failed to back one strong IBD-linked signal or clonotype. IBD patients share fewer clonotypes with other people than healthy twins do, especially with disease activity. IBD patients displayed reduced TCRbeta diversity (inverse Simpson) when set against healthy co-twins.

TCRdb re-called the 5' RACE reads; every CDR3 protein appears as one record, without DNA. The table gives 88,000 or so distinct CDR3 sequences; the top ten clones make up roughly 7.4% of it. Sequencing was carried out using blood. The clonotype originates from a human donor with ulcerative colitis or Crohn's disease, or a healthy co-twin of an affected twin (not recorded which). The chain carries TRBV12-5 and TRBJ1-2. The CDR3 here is CASGLAGGYGYTF.